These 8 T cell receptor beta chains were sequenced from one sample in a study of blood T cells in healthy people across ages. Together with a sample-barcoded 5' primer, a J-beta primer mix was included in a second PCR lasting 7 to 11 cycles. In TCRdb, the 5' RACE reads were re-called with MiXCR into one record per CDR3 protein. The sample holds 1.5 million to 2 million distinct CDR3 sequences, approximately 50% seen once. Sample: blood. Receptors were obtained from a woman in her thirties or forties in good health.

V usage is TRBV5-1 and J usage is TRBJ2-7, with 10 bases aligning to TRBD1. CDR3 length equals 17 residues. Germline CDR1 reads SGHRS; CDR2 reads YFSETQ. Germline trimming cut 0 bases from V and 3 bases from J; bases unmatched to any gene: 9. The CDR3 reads CASSLGWPTGGHYEQYF. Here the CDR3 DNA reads TGCGCCAGCAGCTTGGGGTGGCCGACAGGGGGCCACTACGAGCAGTACTTC. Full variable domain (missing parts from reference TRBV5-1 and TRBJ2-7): KAGVTQTPRYLIKTRGQQVTLSCSPISGHRSVSWYQQTPGQGLQFLFEYFSETQRNKGNFPGRFSGRQFSNSRSEMNVSTLELGDSALYLCASSLGWPTGGHYEQYFGPGTRLTVT.

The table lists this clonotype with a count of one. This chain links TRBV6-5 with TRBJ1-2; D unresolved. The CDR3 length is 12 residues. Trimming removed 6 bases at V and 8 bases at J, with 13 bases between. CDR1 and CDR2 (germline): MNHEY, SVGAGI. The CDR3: CASRPDLGGYTF. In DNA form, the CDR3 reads TGTGCCAGCAGACCCGACCTGGGAGGCTACACCTTC.

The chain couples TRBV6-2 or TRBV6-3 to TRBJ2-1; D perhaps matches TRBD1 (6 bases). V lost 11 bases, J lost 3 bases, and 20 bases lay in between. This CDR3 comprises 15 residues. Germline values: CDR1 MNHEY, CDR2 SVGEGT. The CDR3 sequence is CAGTIRDTRYNEQFF. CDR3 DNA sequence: TGTGCCGGCACAATCCGGGACACTCGCTACAATGAGCAGTTCTTC.

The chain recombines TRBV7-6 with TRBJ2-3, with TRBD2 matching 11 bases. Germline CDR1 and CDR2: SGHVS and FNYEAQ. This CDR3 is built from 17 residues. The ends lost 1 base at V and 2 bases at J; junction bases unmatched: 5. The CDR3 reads CASSLGASGGFTDTQYF. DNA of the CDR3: TGTGCCAGCAGCTTAGGGGCTAGCGGGGGGTTCACAGATACGCAGTATTTT.

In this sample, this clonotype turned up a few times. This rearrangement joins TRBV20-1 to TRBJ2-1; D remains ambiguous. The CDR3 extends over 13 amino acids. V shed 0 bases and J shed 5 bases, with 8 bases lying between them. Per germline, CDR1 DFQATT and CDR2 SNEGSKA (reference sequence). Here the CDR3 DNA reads TGCAGTGCTAGAGATCAGAGAAACAATGAGCAGTTCTTC. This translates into CSARDQRNNEQFF.

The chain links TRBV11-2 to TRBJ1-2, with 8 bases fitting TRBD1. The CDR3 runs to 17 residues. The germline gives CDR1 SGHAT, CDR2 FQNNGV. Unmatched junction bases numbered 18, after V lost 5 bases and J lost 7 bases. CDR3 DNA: TGTGCCAGCAGCACCGGACAGGGCTACCCGGGGGGAACTGGCTACACCTTC. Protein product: CASSTGQGYPGGTGYTF.

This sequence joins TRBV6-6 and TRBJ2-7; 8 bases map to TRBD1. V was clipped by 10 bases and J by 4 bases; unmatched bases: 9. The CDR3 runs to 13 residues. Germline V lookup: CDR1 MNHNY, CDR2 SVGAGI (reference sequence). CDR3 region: CATSRDRLYEQYF. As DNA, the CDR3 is TGTGCCACCTCGAGGGACAGGTTATACGAGCAGTACTTC.

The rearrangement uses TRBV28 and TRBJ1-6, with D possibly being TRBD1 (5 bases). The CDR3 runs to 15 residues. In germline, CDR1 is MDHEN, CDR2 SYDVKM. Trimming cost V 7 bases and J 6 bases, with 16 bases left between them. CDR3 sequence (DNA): TGTGCCAGCATAACGGGACGTGGCGGTAATTCACCCCTCCACTTT. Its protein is CASITGRGGNSPLHF.